This T cell receptor beta chain was sequenced during a study of spatial heterogeneity in lung cancer. For the study at large: Detection consistently yielded more beta chains than alpha chains. Mean representation of each unique TCR and UMI combination in the raw reads exceeded 8.5 occurrences.

In TCRdb, the 5' RACE reads were re-called with MiXCR into one record per CDR3 protein. The repertoire holds 25,000 to 35,000 distinct CDR3 sequences, approximately 8.4% seen once, with under 40% in the top ten. Time point of the sample: sample taken at primary tumor resection. Material for sequencing was whole RNA from tumor, nontumor lung or frozen PBMC, left unsorted. There were 65 or so donors, all of them untreated patients with early-stage non-small cell lung cancer. Material: PBMCs, obtained at surgery. This sequence originates from a female donor with early-stage non-small cell lung cancer.

The CDR3 protein is CASSPQMTNEKLFF. CDR3 bases: TGTGCCAGCTCACCACAGATGACTAATGAAAAACTGTTTTTT. The chain recombines TRBV18 with TRBJ1-4; no reliable D call. Looked up from germline, CDR1 is KGHSH and CDR2 is LQKENI. The CDR3 is made up of 14 amino acids. Trimming took off 1 base at V and 2 bases at J, with 5 bases between the two ends.